A selection of T cell receptor beta chains follows, all from one sample in a study of blood T cell repertoires in COVID-19. Profiling relied on immunoSEQ multiplex PCR, and the TCRdb table lists in-frame clones only, not all of them. Here the sample spans fewer than 25,000 clones, around 92% being singletons. Sequenced sample: peripheral blood. The receptor source for this set is a human donor in a cohort sampled during active COVID-19. Each CDR3 is given with its conserved first and last residue. D genes are given only for firm matches. Size values are once, few and many counts, or a class for expanded clones, and some rows have none.

CDR3 length	V gene	clone size	D gene	J gene	CDR3 protein	CDR3 DNA
13	TRBV7-3	.	.	TRBJ2-3	CASSLTATDTQYF	TGTGCCAGCAGCTTAACGGCCACAGATACGCAGTATTTT
15	TRBV6-1	once	TRBD2	TRBJ2-7	CASSESGGFSYEQYF	TGTGCCAGCAGTGAATCGGGGGGATTCTCCTACGAGCAGTACTTC
15	TRBV5-4	.	.	TRBJ2-4	CASSAQDPAKNIQYF	TGTGCCAGCAGCGCACAGGATCCGGCCAAAAACATTCAGTACTTC
13	TRBV20-1	.	TRBD2	TRBJ2-1	CSASWGGDNEQFF	TGCAGTGCTAGTTGGGGGGGGGACAATGAGCAGTTCTTC
16	TRBV7-9	few	TRBD1	TRBJ2-2	CASTLSETGDSGELFF	TGTGCCAGCACGTTATCCGAGACAGGGGATTCCGGGGAGCTGTTTTTT
14	TRBV24-1	.	.	TRBJ1-2	CAPLPGDKIYGYTF	TGTGCCCCCCTCCCTGGCGACAAAATATATGGCTACACCTTC
11	TRBV20-1	.	.	TRBJ1-1	CSARVGGVAFF	TGCAGTGCTCGGGTGGGGGGGGTGGCTTTCTTT
14	TRBV6-2/TRBV6-3	.	.	TRBJ1-2	CASSFGRDAYGYTF	TGTGCCAGCAGTTTCGGTCGGGATGCCTATGGCTACACCTTC
12	TRBV28	.	.	TRBJ2-2	CAAGPQGGELFF	TGTGCCGCAGGGCCCCAGGGCGGGGAGCTGTTTTTT
15	TRBV5-6	once	.	TRBJ1-2	CASSSSLRGNYGYTF	TGTGCCAGCAGCTCTTCCCTACGGGGAAACTATGGCTACACCTTC
15	TRBV11-2	.	.	TRBJ2-2	CASSGWTPNTGELFF	TGTGCCAGCAGCGGATGGACACCGAACACCGGGGAGCTGTTTTTT
15	TRBV7-8	.	TRBD2	TRBJ2-5	CASSLEAGGVETQYF	TGTGCCAGCAGCTTAGAGGCGGGGGGTGTAGAGACCCAGTACTTC
15	TRBV25-1	.	TRBD1	TRBJ1-1	CASSAGTGAETEAFF	TGTGCCAGCAGTGCCGGGACAGGGGCGGAGACTGAAGCTTTCTTT
18	TRBV5-6	once	TRBD2	TRBJ2-5	CASSLSVAGGFGRETQYF	TGTGCCAGCAGCTTGAGCGTAGCGGGAGGGTTCGGGCGAGAGACCCAGTACTTC
14	TRBV15	.	.	TRBJ2-3	CATSGGSDADTQYF	TGTGCCACCAGCGGGGGGTCGGACGCAGATACGCAGTATTTT
13	TRBV28	.	.	TRBJ1-2	CASSLGGIDGYTF	TGTGCCAGCAGTTTAGGGGGGATCGATGGCTACACCTTC
16	TRBV11-2	.	.	TRBJ1-1	CASSSVLGAKNTEAFF	TGTGCCAGCAGCTCTGTCTTGGGGGCGAAGAACACTGAAGCTTTCTTT
15	TRBV28	.	.	TRBJ1-1	CASSPSGVGNTEAFF	TGTGCCAGCAGTCCTTCAGGGGTGGGGAACACTGAAGCTTTCTTT
16	TRBV4-2	.	TRBD1	TRBJ1-1	CASSLGPGTGSTEAFF	TGTGCCAGCAGCCTCGGCCCCGGGACAGGGAGCACTGAAGCTTTCTTT
12	TRBV11-2	.	.	TRBJ1-1	CASSFLGTEAFF	TGTGCCAGCAGCTTCCTAGGCACTGAAGCTTTCTTT
13	TRBV29-1	once	TRBD1	TRBJ1-2	CSAGTGLNYGYTF	TGCAGCGCTGGGACAGGTCTTAACTATGGCTACACCTTC
13	TRBV9	.	TRBD2	TRBJ2-1	CASRGTSGNEQFF	TGTGCCAGCAGGGGGACTAGCGGCAATGAGCAGTTCTTC
17	TRBV30	.	TRBD2	TRBJ2-5	CAWSAGLAGSGQETQYF	TGTGCCTGGAGCGCGGGACTAGCGGGAAGTGGCCAAGAGACCCAGTACTTC
15	TRBV30	.	.	TRBJ1-4	CAWGEWATTNEKLFF	TGTGCCTGGGGTGAGTGGGCCACAACTAATGAAAAACTGTTTTTT
14	TRBV7-3	few	.	TRBJ1-2	CASSPSGEGDGYTF	TGTGCCAGCAGCCCATCGGGAGAAGGGGATGGCTACACCTTC
11	TRBV20-1	.	.	TRBJ2-1	CSAGQYNEQFF	TGCAGTGCTGGACAGTACAATGAGCAGTTCTTC